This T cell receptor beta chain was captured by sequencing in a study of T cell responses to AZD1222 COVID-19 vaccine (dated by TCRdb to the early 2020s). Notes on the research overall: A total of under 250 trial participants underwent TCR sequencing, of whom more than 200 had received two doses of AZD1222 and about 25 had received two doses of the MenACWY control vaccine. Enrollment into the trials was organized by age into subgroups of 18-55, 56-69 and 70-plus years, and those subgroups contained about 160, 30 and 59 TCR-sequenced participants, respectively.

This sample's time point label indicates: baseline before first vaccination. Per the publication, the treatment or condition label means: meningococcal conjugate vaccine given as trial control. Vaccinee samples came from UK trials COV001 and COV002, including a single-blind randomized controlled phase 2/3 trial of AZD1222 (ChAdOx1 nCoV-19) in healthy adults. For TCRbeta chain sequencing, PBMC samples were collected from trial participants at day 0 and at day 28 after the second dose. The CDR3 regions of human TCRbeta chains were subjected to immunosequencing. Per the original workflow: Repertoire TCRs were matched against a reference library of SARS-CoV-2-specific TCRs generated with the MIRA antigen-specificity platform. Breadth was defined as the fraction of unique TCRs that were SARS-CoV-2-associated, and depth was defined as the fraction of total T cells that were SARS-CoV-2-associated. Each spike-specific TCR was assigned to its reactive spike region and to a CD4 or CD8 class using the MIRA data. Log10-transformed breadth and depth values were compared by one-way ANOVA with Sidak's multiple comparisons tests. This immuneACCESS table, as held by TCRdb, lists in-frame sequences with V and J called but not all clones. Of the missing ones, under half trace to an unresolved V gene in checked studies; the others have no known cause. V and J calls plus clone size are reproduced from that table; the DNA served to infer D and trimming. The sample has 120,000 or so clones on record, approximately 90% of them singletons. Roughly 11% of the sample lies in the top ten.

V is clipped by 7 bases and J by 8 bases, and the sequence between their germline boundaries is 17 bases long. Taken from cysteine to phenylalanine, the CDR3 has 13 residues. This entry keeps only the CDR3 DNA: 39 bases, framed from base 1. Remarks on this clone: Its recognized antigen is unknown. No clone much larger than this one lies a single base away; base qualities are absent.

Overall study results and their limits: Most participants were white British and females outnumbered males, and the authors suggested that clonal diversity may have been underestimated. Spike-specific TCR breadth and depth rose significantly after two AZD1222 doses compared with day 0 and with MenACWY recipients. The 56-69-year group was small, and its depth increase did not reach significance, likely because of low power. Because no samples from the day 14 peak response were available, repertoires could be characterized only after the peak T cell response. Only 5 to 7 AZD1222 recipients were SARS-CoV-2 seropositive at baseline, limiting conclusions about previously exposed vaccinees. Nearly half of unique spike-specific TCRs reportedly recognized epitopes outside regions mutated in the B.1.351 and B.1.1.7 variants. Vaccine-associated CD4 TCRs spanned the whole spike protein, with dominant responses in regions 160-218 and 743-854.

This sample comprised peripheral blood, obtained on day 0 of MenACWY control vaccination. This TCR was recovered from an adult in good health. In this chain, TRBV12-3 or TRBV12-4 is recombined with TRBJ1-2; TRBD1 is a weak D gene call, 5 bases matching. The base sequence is TGTGCCAGCAACCAAGGGGACCCCAGGGGCTACACCTTC. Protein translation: CASNQGDPRGYTF.